The 25 T cell receptor beta chains below were found in one sample sequenced in a study of blood T cell repertoires in COVID-19. The protocol was immunoSEQ multiplex PCR, while the TCRdb copy is restricted to in-frame clones and leaves out a portion. The table records roughly 140,000 clones, around 81% of them present only once. The specimen sequenced was peripheral blood. Receptors were obtained from a human donor in a cohort sampled during active COVID-19.

The table lists this clone with a few counts. The chain couples TRBV9 to TRBJ2-1; 8 bases match TRBD2. With V trimmed by 5 bases and J by 9 bases, 10 bases remained unmatched. Germline V gives CDR1 SGDLS, CDR2 YYNGEE. This CDR3 region has 14 residues. This CDR3 reads CASRPTSDAREQFF. The CDR3, as DNA: TGTGCCAGCAGGCCGACTAGCGATGCTCGTGAGCAGTTCTTC.

This clone was detected only a few times. The V gene is TRBV7-9, the J gene TRBJ1-2; TRBD1 agrees at 8 bases. The CDR3 totals 13 residues. CDR1 is SEHNR and CDR2 is FQNEAQ in the germline V gene (reference sequence). The ends lost 5 bases at V and 7 bases at J; junction bases unmatched: 6. CDR3 sequence reads: CASSPDRAGGYTF. Here the CDR3 DNA reads TGTGCCAGCAGCCCGGACAGGGCTGGTGGCTACACCTTC. Based on the CDR3 plus reference TRBV7-9 and TRBJ1-2, the full variable domain is DTGVSQNPRHKITKRGQNVTFRCDPISEHNRLYWYRQTLGQGPEFLTYFQNEAQLEKSRLLSDRFSAERPKGSFSTLEIQRTEQGDSAMYLCASSPDRAGGYTFGSGTRLTVV.

The chain uses TRBV6-5 and TRBJ2-7; TRBD2 matches 12 bases. The V gene's germline CDR1 is MNHEY and CDR2 SVGAGI. Trimming removed 4 bases from V and 11 bases from J; junction bases left unmatched: 9. There are 14 residues in the CDR3. CDR3: CASSSSGGGPKEYF. In nucleotides, the CDR3 is TGTGCCAGCAGTTCTAGCGGGGGGGGACCGAAGGAGTACTTC.

This chain connects TRBV19 to TRBJ2-2; 8 nucleotides align to TRBD1. Trimming took 5 bases from V and 1 from J; bases not matched to a gene: 15. The CDR3 is made up of 19 amino acids. Germline CDR1 is LNHDA and CDR2 is SQIVND (reference sequence). CDR3 region: CASSPLGRGLPKNTGELFF. The CDR3 DNA reads TGTGCCAGTAGTCCCTTGGGCAGGGGGCTCCCTAAGAACACCGGGGAGCTGTTTTTT.

The CDR3 nucleotides read TGTGCCAGCAGTTATATAACCGGGGAGCTGTTTTTT. This codes for CASSYITGELFF. The rearrangement joins TRBV28 to TRBJ2-2; D gene unclear. Germline CDR1 is MDHEN and CDR2 is SYDVKM. V was clipped by 4 bases and J by 5 bases, with 5 bases between them. This CDR3 is built from 12 residues.

The chain carries TRBV5-5 and TRBJ2-7, with D perhaps matching TRBD1 (6 bases). The ends were cut back, 0 bases at V and 3 bases at J, with 10 bases in the middle. The V gene's germline CDR1 is SGHKS and CDR2 YYEKEE (reference sequence). This CDR3 comprises 14 residues. CDR3 coding DNA: TGTGCCAGCAGCTTGGCAGGGGTGGGCTACGAGCAGTACTTC. Its protein is CASSLAGVGYEQYF.

The chain couples TRBV6-2 or TRBV6-3 to TRBJ2-7; 11 positions match TRBD1. Germline CDR1 MNHEY, CDR2 SVGEGT. This CDR3 comprises 16 residues. J was trimmed by 6 bases and V by 5 bases; bases with no gene match: 12. CDR3 region: CASSDLTWTGGSEQYF. CDR3 nucleotides: TGTGCCAGCAGTGACCTAACCTGGACAGGGGGCTCCGAGCAGTACTTC.

Details on this clone: The sample holds other DNA sequences that translate to the same CDR3. The chain couples TRBV7-2 to TRBJ2-7; 9 nucleotides line up with TRBD2. The junction had 3 bases not matched to a gene; V was cut back by 5 bases and J by 4 bases. This CDR3 is built from 13 residues. Germline CDR1 SGHTA, CDR2 FQGNSA. The CDR3 nucleotides are TGTGCCAGCAGCCGGACTAGCGTTTACGAGCAGTACTTC. It translates to CASSRTSVYEQYF.

The CDR3 protein is CASSPSPRDSSGNTIYF. The DNA for the CDR3 is TGTGCCAGCAGCCCCTCTCCGAGGGACAGCTCTGGAAACACCATATATTTT. The chain links TRBV7-8 to TRBJ1-3; 7 bases are shared with TRBD1. The CDR3 totals 17 residues. Germline CDR1 and CDR2: SGHVS and FQNEAQ. Trimming at V came to 5 bases and at J to 0 bases, leaving 10 bases not matched to a gene.

The genes are TRBV7-3 and TRBJ1-2, with D possibly being TRBD1 (5 bases). This CDR3 is 14 amino acids long. In germline, CDR1 is SGHTA, CDR2 FQGTGA. V was cut by 4 bases and J by 1 base, with 10 bases left in between. The CDR3 DNA sequence: TGTGCCAGCAGCTCGGCCGGGGGTAACTATGGCTACACCTTC. It specifies CASSSAGGNYGYTF.

The V and J genes are TRBV7-9 and TRBJ1-2; D is possibly TRBD1 (6 bases). V gave up 2 bases and J gave up 5 bases, with 18 bases separating them. Germline CDR1 SEHNR, CDR2 FQNEAQ (reference sequence). This CDR3 region has 16 residues. CDR3 protein: CASSLPPNRVHYGYTF. Written as DNA, the CDR3 is TGTGCCAGCAGCTTACCGCCGAACAGGGTGCATTATGGCTACACCTTC.

This clone was detected only a few times. The chain has TRBV5-1 and TRBJ2-1; TRBD2 aligns across 11 bases. Trimming cost V 0 bases and J 12 bases; bases outside gene matches: 5. Per germline, CDR1 SGHRS and CDR2 YFSETQ. This CDR3 has 14 residues. DNA of the CDR3: TGCGCCAGCAGCTTGGGACTAGCGGGGAGCGGGCAGTTCTTC. Translating it yields CASSLGLAGSGQFF.

V is TRBV5-1 and J is TRBJ2-7; 10 nucleotides agree with TRBD2. This CDR3 is built from 17 residues. Germline assignment: CDR1 SGHRS and CDR2 YFSETQ. V lost 2 bases to trimming and J lost 4 bases; unmatched junction nucleotides: 12. CDR3 nucleotide sequence: TGCGCCAGCAGCTTAGGGGAGCGGGAGGGCCGGGGTTACGAGCAGTACTTC. Its protein is CASSLGEREGRGYEQYF.

The rearrangement uses TRBV28 and TRBJ2-7, with D tentatively TRBD2 (6 bases). The V end was cut by 5 bases, the J end by 3 bases, with 14 bases between. The CDR3 has 14 residues. Germline V gene sequence: CDR1 MDHEN, CDR2 SYDVKM. CDR3 sequence reads: CASSPTGGYYEQYF. The CDR3, as DNA: TGTGCCAGCAGTCCAACCGGGGGTTACTACGAGCAGTACTTC.

The genes are TRBV2 and TRBJ1-6, with D tentatively TRBD1 (6 bases). V lost 7 bases to trimming and J lost 4 bases, with 17 bases between them. Germline CDR1 is SNHLY and CDR2 is FYNNEI. The CDR3 covers 16 residues. In DNA, the CDR3 is TGTGCCAGCATGGGGCCGGACAGCAAGTATAATTCACCCCTCCACTTT. It codes for CASMGPDSKYNSPLHF. Drawing the rest from reference TRBV2 and TRBJ1-6, the complete variable domain is EPEVTQTPSHQVTQMGQEVILRCVPISNHLYFYWYRQILGQKVEFLVSFYNNEISEKSEIFDDQFSVERPDGSNFTLKIRSTKLEDSAMYFCASMGPDSKYNSPLHFGNGTRLTVT.

In this sample, this clone turned up a few times. The rearrangement joins TRBV20-1 to TRBJ2-2, with 8 positions matching TRBD2. V dropped 3 bases and J dropped 6; count of bases not matched to a gene: 9. Germline V gives CDR1 DFQATT, CDR2 SNEGSKA (reference sequence). The CDR3 length is 15 residues. Written as DNA, the CDR3 is TGCAGTGCTAGTCGAAGCGGGAGTTGGGCCGGGGAGCTGTTTTTT. Its protein product is CSASRSGSWAGELFF.

The chain is built from TRBV6-2 or TRBV6-3 and TRBJ1-5, with D perhaps matching TRBD1 (5 bases). With 5 bases removed from V and 0 bases from J, the gap between germline ends came to 8 bases. CDR1 is MNHEY, CDR2 SVGEGT, per germline. The CDR3 runs 14 residues. The CDR3, as DNA: TGTGCCAGCAGTGCCAGGGATAGCAATCAGCCCCAGCATTTT. Translating gives CASSARDSNQPQHF.

The rearrangement links TRBV7-2 to TRBJ2-4; 7 bases are shared with TRBD1. CDR1 and CDR2 (germline): SGHTA, FQGNSA. The CDR3 is 16 amino acids. Trimming cost V 2 bases and J 4 bases; bases outside gene matches: 8. CDR3: CASSLPGRQGKNIQYF. The CDR3 nucleotides read TGTGCCAGCAGCTTACCGGGGAGACAGGGTAAAAACATTCAGTACTTC.

The chain couples TRBV20-1 to TRBJ2-2; D not resolved. The CDR3 sequence is 14 residues long. Trimming removed 3 bases from V and 4 bases from J, with 12 bases in between. Germline V gene data show CDR1 as DFQATT and CDR2 as SNEGSKA (reference sequence). CDR3 sequence (DNA): TGCAGTGCTAGTGCAGGCAGCCTCACCGGGGAGCTGTTTTTT. Translated: CSASAGSLTGELFF.

The rearrangement joins TRBV5-1 to TRBJ1-1, with TRBD1 identical over 10 bases. The length of the CDR3 is 15 residues. V lost 3 bases and J lost 6; bases outside the gene matches: 8. From germline, CDR1 is SGHRS and CDR2 YFSETQ. For the CDR3, the DNA is TGCGCCAGCAGCTACGCCGGGACAGGGGACTCTGAAGCTTTCTTT. Its translation is CASSYAGTGDSEAFF.

The gene calls are TRBV11-2 and TRBJ2-3; D possibly corresponds to TRBD2 (5 bases). CDR1 and CDR2 from the germline V gene are SGHAT and FQNNGV. V was trimmed by 1 base and J by 4 bases, leaving 12 bases between them. This CDR3 contains 15 residues. The CDR3 DNA reads TGTGCCAGCAGCTTAGCCGGGGTTGAAGCAGATACGCAGTATTTT. Translating gives CASSLAGVEADTQYF. The entire variable domain, with the rest obtained from reference TRBV11-2 and TRBJ2-3, is as follows: EAGVAQSPRYKIIEKRQSVAFWCNPISGHATLYWYQQILGQGPKLLIQFQNNGVVDDSQLPKDRFSAERLKGVDSTLKIQPAKLEDSAVYLCASSLAGVEADTQYFGPGTRLTVL.

The rearrangement uses TRBV4-1 and TRBJ1-5; 8 bases match TRBD1. CDR3 size: 15 residues. The V gene end was trimmed by 0 bases and the J gene end by 6 bases; junction bases not matched to a gene: 4. Germline assignment: CDR1 MGHRA and CDR2 YSYEKL. CDR3: CASSQEYRGFQPQHF. The CDR3 bases are TGCGCCAGCAGCCAAGAGTACAGGGGGTTTCAGCCCCAGCATTTT.

The chain has TRBV10-1 and TRBJ2-1, with TRBD1 identical over 9 bases. Germline V gives CDR1 WNHNN, CDR2 SYGVQD (reference sequence). V was clipped by 6 bases and J by 4 bases; unmatched bases: 10. CDR3 length equals 16 residues. The CDR3 coding sequence is TGCGCCAGCAGCGACAGGGACAGGGAGACTTACAATGAGCAGTTCTTC. It is translated as CASSDRDRETYNEQFF.

The chain couples TRBV19 to TRBJ2-7, with TRBD1 matching over 8 bases. The CDR3 length is 14 residues. V lost 3 bases and J lost 3; bases outside the gene matches: 4. In germline, CDR1 is LNHDA, CDR2 SQIVND (reference sequence). CDR3 amino acids: CASSIGQGGYEQYF. The CDR3 DNA reads as TGTGCCAGTAGTATCGGACAGGGTGGCTACGAGCAGTACTTC.

The rearrangement joins TRBV27 to TRBJ2-3, with unresolved D. The CDR3 covers 13 residues. Germline V lookup: CDR1 MNHEY, CDR2 SMNVEV (reference sequence). V was pared by 6 bases and J by 0 bases, with 7 bases between. DNA for the CDR3: TGTGCCAGCAGACCGGAGAGCACAGATACGCAGTATTTT. This encodes CASRPESTDTQYF.